The rows below give T cell receptor beta chains drawn from one sample of a study of post-analysis software for immune sequencing data. TCRdb re-analysed the PCR reads in MiXCR, keeping a single row per CDR3 protein. The sample lists 650,000 to 900,000 distinct CDR3 sequences, about 43% occurring once. The sequenced sample was blood. These receptor sequences come from a girl between 10 and 17 years old with multiple sclerosis. CDR3s include the opening cysteine and the closing phenylalanine or tryptophan. Fields, in order: D gene, V gene, J gene, clone size, CDR3 protein, CDR3 DNA. A D gene is named only where the DNA matches it firmly. For some rows the clone size is stated as once, few or many, or as a class when expanded; others skip it.

NA	TRBV6-5	TRBJ2-5	NA	CASSYSGVVQETQYF	TGTGCCAGCAGTTACTCGGGGGTGGTACAAGAGACCCAGTACTTC
TRBD2	TRBV5-1	TRBJ2-7	NA	CASSLGLAGVGATYEQYF	TGCGCCAGCAGCTTGGGACTAGCGGGAGTCGGGGCCACCTACGAGCAGTACTTC
NA	TRBV11-2	TRBJ2-3	few	CASSSIDGWAFESTDTQYF	TGTGCCAGCAGCTCAATCGATGGGTGGGCGTTCGAGAGCACAGATACGCAGTATTTT
TRBD2	TRBV7-6	TRBJ2-1	NA	CASSSPRVAGGIPYNEQFF	TGTGCCAGCAGTTCCCCCCGGGTAGCGGGAGGAATACCCTACAATGAGCAGTTCTTC
TRBD2	TRBV20-1	TRBJ2-4	once	CSASGGISLDIQYF	TGCAGTGCCTCGGGGGGGATATCGTTAGACATTCAGTACTTC
TRBD2	TRBV3-1	TRBJ2-1	NA	CASSPTSGPANEQFF	TGTGCCAGCAGCCCGACTAGCGGTCCCGCTAATGAGCAGTTCTTC
TRBD1	TRBV5-6	TRBJ1-2	NA	CASSLSTGGLGNYGYTF	TGTGCCAGCAGCTTGTCGACAGGGGGCCTGGGAAACTATGGCTACACCTTC
NA	TRBV20-1	TRBJ2-7	NA	CSAETSWSSYEQYF	TGCAGTGCTGAAACTAGCTGGAGCTCCTACGAGCAGTACTTC
TRBD2	TRBV7-2	TRBJ2-3	few	CASSPGLSGADTQYF	TGTGCCAGCAGCCCCGGCCTTAGCGGGGCAGATACGCAGTATTTT
TRBD2	TRBV5-1	TRBJ2-1	NA	CASSLEGGRSPYNEQFF	TGCGCCAGCAGCTTGGAGGGAGGGAGGAGCCCCTACAATGAGCAGTTCTTC
TRBD2	TRBV20-1	TRBJ2-1	NA	CSARETSPYNEQFF	TGCAGTGCTAGAGAGACTAGCCCCTACAATGAGCAGTTCTTC
NA	TRBV20-1	TRBJ2-5	NA	CSASLVQETQYF	TGCAGTGCTAGCCTAGTCCAAGAGACCCAGTACTTC
TRBD2	TRBV10-2	TRBJ2-5	NA	CASREMRLAGNQETQYF	TGCGCCAGCAGAGAAATGAGACTAGCGGGAAACCAAGAGACCCAGTACTTC
TRBD2	TRBV5-1	TRBJ2-7	few	CASSLGAGDSYEQYF	TGCGCCAGCAGCTTGGGAGCGGGGGACTCCTACGAGCAGTACTTC
NA	TRBV10-3	TRBJ1-2	NA	CAISESGLSNYGYTF	TGTGCCATCAGCGAGTCGGGACTGAGCAACTATGGCTACACCTTC